These 9 T cell receptor beta chains were sequenced from one sample in a study of cytomegalovirus exposure and HLA in healthy donors. The PCR used 60 Vbeta and 13 Jbeta primers. Sequencing used immunoSEQ multiplex PCR; TCRdb keeps in-frame clones, though not all of them. Among 75,000 to 100,000 clones listed, around 81% were seen once. Input material: PBMCs. The receptor set was obtained from a man in his forties in good health and CMV-seropositive.

The chain couples TRBV5-1 to TRBJ1-3; no clear D gene. The CDR3 consists of 13 residues. The V and J ends lost 2 bases and 7 bases respectively, with 10 bases between them. Germline V gene data show CDR1 as SGHRS and CDR2 as YFSETQ. The CDR3 loop reads CASSFDKGNTIYF. The CDR3 bases are TGCGCCAGCAGCTTTGACAAAGGCAACACCATATATTTT.

This sequence joins TRBV5-1 and TRBJ2-7; a weak D match, TRBD1 (5 bases). Per germline, CDR1 SGHRS and CDR2 YFSETQ. This CDR3 has 14 amino acids. Trimming took off 0 bases at V and 2 bases at J, with 9 bases between the two ends. The CDR3 reads CASSLGSGTYEQYF. CDR3 sequence (DNA): TGCGCCAGCAGCTTGGGATCAGGGACCTACGAGCAGTACTTC.

The chain joins TRBV29-1 to TRBJ2-7; weak D call: TRBD2 (6 bases). Germline CDR1 and CDR2: SQVTM and ANQGSEA. V lost 7 bases and J 5 bases, leaving 12 bases between the germline ends. The CDR3 extends over 11 amino acids. For the CDR3, the DNA is TGCAGCGGTGGCAGGGAGGACGAGCAGTACTTC. As protein: CSGGREDEQYF.

This chain uses TRBV19 with TRBJ2-2; 8 nucleotides line up with TRBD2. The germline V gene encodes CDR1 LNHDA and CDR2 SQIVND (reference sequence). CDR3 length equals 15 residues. Unmatched junction bases numbered 5, after V lost 2 bases and J lost 6 bases. DNA of the CDR3: TGTGCCAGTAGTATACCCGGGAGGGCCTCCGGGGAGCTGTTTTTT. This gives the protein CASSIPGRASGELFF.

The V call is TRBV5-6, the J call TRBJ2-1, with a weak D call TRBD2 (6 bases). The germline CDR1 and CDR2 sequences are SGHDT and YYEEEE. The length of the CDR3 is 18 residues. The V end lost 5 bases, the J end lost 1 base, and 22 bases lay between the germline ends. For the CDR3, the DNA is TGTGCCAGCAGTTCCCTGAGCGGGCGTCATGGATCCTACAATGAGCAGTTCTTC. It is translated as CASSSLSGRHGSYNEQFF.

The V and J genes are TRBV4-2 and TRBJ2-5, with D uncertain. TRBJ2-7 explains the end of the DNA better; the J call may be wrong. The CDR3 covers 13 residues. Germline V gene sequence: CDR1 LGHNA, CDR2 YNFKEQ. The CDR3 is CASSQDLFYEQYF. CDR3 nucleotides: TGTGCCAGCAGCCAAGATTTGTTCTACGAGCAGTACTTC.

This clone was counted between two and nine times. The chain employs TRBV7-8 and TRBJ1-1; D uncertain. The CDR3 is 14 residues long. Germline loops: CDR1 SGHVS, CDR2 FQNEAQ. The germline V and J ends were trimmed by 1 base and 3 bases, with 9 bases remaining between them. CDR3 region: CASSLDGLHTEAFF. In DNA, the CDR3 is TGTGCCAGCAGCTTAGACGGGTTACACACTGAAGCTTTCTTT.

This chain joins TRBV25-1 and TRBJ2-7; 7 bases are shared with TRBD2. The germline CDR1 and CDR2 sequences are MGHDK and SYGVNS. With 3 bases clipped from V and 7 bases from J, the junction kept 12 bases outside the gene matches. The CDR3 length is 15 residues. In DNA, the CDR3 is TGTGCCAGCAGTGATCCTTTGGGGGGGACCGAGGAGCAGTACTTC. The encoded protein is CASSDPLGGTEEQYF.

To note about this clone: One end of the junction fails to match germline, which may point to a read error. The same CDR3 is also encoded by other DNA sequences in this sample. The rearrangement links TRBV5-5 to TRBJ1-3, with D hard to call. CDR1 SGHKS and CDR2 YYEKEE come from the germline V gene (reference sequence). The CDR3 spans 14 residues. CDR3 amino acids: CASSNGNSGNTIYF. The CDR3 region has the DNA TGCGCCAGCAGTAACGGGAACTCTGGAAACACCATATATTTT.